Detailed here is one T cell receptor (beta chain). Its antigen remains unknown. The sample belongs to a study of metastatic and nonmetastatic thyroid tumors. Study background: The authors compared repertoires across blood and tumor or nodule tissue from malignant and benign thyroid patients. General study results and limits: It was reportedly found that TCR beta diversity was significantly higher in malignant thyroid tumors than in benign nodules, a difference seen in both blood and tumor samples.

Prior to thyroid surgery, none of the patients had received any treatment. The junction had 6 bases not matched to a gene; V was cut back by 3 bases and J by 7 bases. CDR1 DFQATT and CDR2 SNEGSKA come from the germline V gene (reference sequence). The CDR3 covers 14 residues. Authors' methods: Built for papillary thyroid cancer, a distant-metastasis classifier drew on CDR3 differences across clinicopathological groups. TCRdb ran MiXCR on the PCR reads. TCRdb, rather than the study authors, made the V and J calls. In the table there are around 27,000 clones, less than 25% of which are singletons. Sequencing was performed on blood. This receptor was taken from a female donor with papillary thyroid cancer or a benign thyroid nodule (not recorded which). Some clones in this sample may be carry-over from other donors' samples. The V gene is TRBV20-1, the J gene TRBJ2-1; TRBD2 agrees at 10 bases. CDR3 DNA: TGCAGTGCTAGTCGAGCGGGGGGGTGGAATGAGCAGTTCTTC. Amino acids: CSASRAGGWNEQFF.